This note documents a single TCR beta chain sequence. Its antigen is not identified. The data originate from a study of T cell responses to AZD1222 COVID-19 vaccine. As for the study in general: It was second doses at about 4 or about 12 weeks that were pooled.

Broader study findings: It was only after the peak T cell response that any repertoires were sampled. Vaccine-associated CD4 TCRs ranged over spike, dominating at 160-218 and 743-854. Spike-specific TCR breadth and depth grew following two AZD1222 doses.

Only in-frame clones appear in the TCRdb table, and some are missing; sequencing was by immunoSEQ multiplex PCR. Of more than 150,000 clones in the sample, more than 80% were seen once. V dropped 1 base and J dropped 7 bases, with 17 bases sitting between them. The CDR3 extends over 16 amino acids. Per the germline V gene, CDR1 is SGHDT and CDR2 is YYEEEE. The chain employs TRBV5-6 and TRBJ1-4, with D maybe TRBD1 (5 bases). Here the sequenced sample was peripheral blood, taken on day 0 of AZD1222 vaccination. This TCR was recovered from an adult in good health. CDR3 sequence reads: CASSLYGPGEGEKLFF. Here the CDR3 DNA reads TGTGCCAGCAGCTTGTATGGTCCGGGGGAAGGTGAAAAACTGTTTTTT.